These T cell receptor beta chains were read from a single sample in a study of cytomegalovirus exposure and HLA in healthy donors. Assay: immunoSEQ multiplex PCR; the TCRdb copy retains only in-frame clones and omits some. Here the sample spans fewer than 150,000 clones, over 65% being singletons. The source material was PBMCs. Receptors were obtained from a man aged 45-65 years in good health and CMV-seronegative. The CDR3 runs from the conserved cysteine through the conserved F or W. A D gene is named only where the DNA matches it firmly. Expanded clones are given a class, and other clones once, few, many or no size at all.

CDR3 protein: CASWDRALYGYTF; CDR3 DNA: TGTGCCAGTTGGGACAGGGCCCTTTATGGCTACACCTTC; D gene: TRBD1; CDR3 length: 13; J gene: TRBJ1-2; V gene: TRBV19; clone size: once
CDR3 protein: CASSYSGTGDEKLFF; CDR3 DNA: TGTGCCAGCAGTTACTCCGGGACAGGGGATGAAAAACTGTTTTTT; D gene: TRBD1; CDR3 length: 15; J gene: TRBJ1-4; V gene: TRBV6-5; clone size: .
CDR3 protein: CASSSSLGERGPGYTF; CDR3 DNA: TGTGCCAGCAGCTCCTCCCTAGGAGAAAGGGGGCCTGGCTACACCTTC; D gene: TRBD1; CDR3 length: 16; J gene: TRBJ1-2; V gene: TRBV5-4; clone size: few
CDR3 protein: CATSKGLAGASSLYEQYF; CDR3 DNA: TGTGCCACCAGTAAGGGACTAGCGGGAGCGAGTTCTCTCTACGAGCAGTACTTC; D gene: TRBD2; CDR3 length: 18; J gene: TRBJ2-7; V gene: TRBV15; clone size: once
CDR3 protein: CASSLVAGAQETQYF; CDR3 DNA: TGCGCCAGCAGCTTGGTCGCAGGTGCCCAAGAGACCCAGTACTTC; D gene: .; CDR3 length: 15; J gene: TRBJ2-5; V gene: TRBV5-1; clone size: .
CDR3 protein: CASSQSGNGVDTGELFF; CDR3 DNA: TGCGCCAGCAGCCAATCCGGGAACGGGGTCGACACCGGGGAGCTGTTTTTT; D gene: .; CDR3 length: 17; J gene: TRBJ2-2; V gene: TRBV4-1; clone size: .
CDR3 protein: CASSLLLAGENGELFF; CDR3 DNA: TGCGCCAGCAGCTTGCTCCTAGCGGGAGAGAACGGGGAGCTGTTTTTT; D gene: TRBD2; CDR3 length: 16; J gene: TRBJ2-2; V gene: TRBV5-1; clone size: .
CDR3 protein: CASSQEIAAHQETQYF; CDR3 DNA: TGTGCCAGCAGCCAAGAGATAGCGGCACACCAAGAGACCCAGTACTTC; D gene: .; CDR3 length: 16; J gene: TRBJ2-5; V gene: TRBV4-2; clone size: .
CDR3 protein: CASSLTGTGREKLFF; CDR3 DNA: TGTGCCAGCAGCCTCACCGGGACAGGGAGAGAAAAACTGTTTTTT; D gene: TRBD1; CDR3 length: 15; J gene: TRBJ1-4; V gene: TRBV6-5; clone size: few
CDR3 protein: CASSMGGETQYF; CDR3 DNA: TGTGCCAGCAGCATGGGGGGGGAGACCCAGTACTTC; D gene: TRBD2; CDR3 length: 12; J gene: TRBJ2-5; V gene: TRBV11-3; clone size: once
CDR3 protein: CASSLVESSYNEQFF; CDR3 DNA: TGCGCCAGCAGCCTGGTTGAGAGCTCCTACAATGAGCAGTTCTTC; D gene: .; CDR3 length: 15; J gene: TRBJ2-1; V gene: TRBV5-1; clone size: .
CDR3 protein: CASSLATGQGAHAFF; CDR3 DNA: TGCGCCAGCAGCTTGGCAACGGGACAGGGGGCCCACGCTTTCTTT; D gene: TRBD1; CDR3 length: 15; J gene: TRBJ1-1; V gene: TRBV5-1; clone size: .
CDR3 protein: CASSIVARLNTDTQYF; CDR3 DNA: TGTGCCAGTAGTATAGTAGCCAGACTAAACACAGATACGCAGTATTTT; D gene: .; CDR3 length: 16; J gene: TRBJ2-3; V gene: TRBV19; clone size: .
CDR3 protein: CAISESRGTEAFF; CDR3 DNA: TGTGCCATCAGTGAGTCGAGAGGGACTGAAGCTTTCTTT; D gene: .; CDR3 length: 13; J gene: TRBJ1-1; V gene: TRBV10-3; clone size: .
CDR3 protein: CASRDRGSYEQYF; CDR3 DNA: TGTGCCAGCCGCGACAGGGGATCCTACGAGCAGTACTTC; D gene: TRBD1; CDR3 length: 13; J gene: TRBJ2-7; V gene: TRBV7-8; clone size: .
CDR3 protein: CSTSRGELNTEAFF; CDR3 DNA: TGCAGCACAAGTCGGGGGGAGCTGAACACTGAAGCTTTCTTT; D gene: .; CDR3 length: 14; J gene: TRBJ1-1; V gene: TRBV29-1; clone size: .
CDR3 protein: CASTTSGLEQFF; CDR3 DNA: TGTGCCAGCACGACCAGCGGGCTCGAGCAGTTCTTC; D gene: .; CDR3 length: 12; J gene: TRBJ2-1; V gene: TRBV11-1; clone size: .
CDR3 protein: CASSSYGTGRTGELFF; CDR3 DNA: TGTGCCAGCAGTTCTTATGGGACAGGGAGAACCGGGGAGCTGTTTTTT; D gene: TRBD1; CDR3 length: 16; J gene: TRBJ2-2; V gene: TRBV27; clone size: .
CDR3 protein: CASSPTGGLMSDEQYF; CDR3 DNA: TGTGCCAGCAGCCCCACGGGGGGGTTAATGAGCGACGAGCAGTACTTC; D gene: TRBD2; CDR3 length: 16; J gene: TRBJ2-7; V gene: TRBV7-9; clone size: .
CDR3 protein: CSVLTSGRGEQYF; CDR3 DNA: TGCAGCGTTCTGACTAGCGGGAGGGGTGAGCAGTACTTC; D gene: TRBD2; CDR3 length: 13; J gene: TRBJ2-7; V gene: TRBV29-1; clone size: few
CDR3 protein: CASSLVGGGVGNEQFF; CDR3 DNA: TGTGCCAGCAGCTTAGTGGGGGGAGGGGTAGGTAATGAGCAGTTCTTC; D gene: TRBD2; CDR3 length: 16; J gene: TRBJ2-1; V gene: TRBV7-9; clone size: few
CDR3 protein: CASSLDRFGRVTEAFF; CDR3 DNA: TGTGCCAGCAGCTTGGACCGGTTCGGGAGAGTCACTGAAGCTTTCTTT; D gene: .; CDR3 length: 16; J gene: TRBJ1-1; V gene: TRBV11-2; clone size: .
CDR3 protein: CASRGDFNEQFF; CDR3 DNA: TGTGCCAGCAGGGGGGACTTCAATGAGCAGTTCTTC; D gene: .; CDR3 length: 12; J gene: TRBJ2-1; V gene: TRBV2; clone size: .
CDR3 protein: CASSRTTGYAYGYTF; CDR3 DNA: TGTGCCAGCAGTAGAACTACGGGGTACGCCTATGGCTACACCTTC; D gene: .; CDR3 length: 15; J gene: TRBJ1-2; V gene: TRBV6-5; clone size: few
CDR3 protein: CASSQGTSDGYTF; CDR3 DNA: TGCGCCAGCAGCCAGGGGACAAGCGATGGCTACACCTTC; D gene: .; CDR3 length: 13; J gene: TRBJ1-2; V gene: TRBV5-1; clone size: .
CDR3 protein: CASSLTGGRETQYF; CDR3 DNA: TGTGCCAGCAGCCTAACAGGGGGCAGAGAGACCCAGTACTTC; D gene: TRBD1; CDR3 length: 14; J gene: TRBJ2-5; V gene: TRBV6-1; clone size: .
CDR3 protein: CASMQEGLSNEQFF; CDR3 DNA: TGTGCCAGCATGCAGGAGGGCCTGAGCAATGAGCAGTTCTTC; D gene: .; CDR3 length: 14; J gene: TRBJ2-1; V gene: TRBV6-5; clone size: .
CDR3 protein: CASSSWDRGTDTQYF; CDR3 DNA: TGTGCCAGCAGCAGCTGGGACAGGGGCACAGATACGCAGTATTTT; D gene: TRBD1; CDR3 length: 15; J gene: TRBJ2-3; V gene: TRBV7-9; clone size: .
CDR3 protein: CASSLNQILGNEQFF; CDR3 DNA: TGTGCCAGCAGCTTAAACCAAATTCTCGGCAATGAGCAGTTCTTC; D gene: .; CDR3 length: 15; J gene: TRBJ2-1; V gene: TRBV7-2; clone size: .
CDR3 protein: CAIRGTSGFTDTQYF; CDR3 DNA: TGTGCCATCAGGGGGACTAGCGGCTTCACAGATACGCAGTATTTT; D gene: TRBD2; CDR3 length: 15; J gene: TRBJ2-3; V gene: TRBV10-3; clone size: .
CDR3 protein: CASSPGGEGVQETQYF; CDR3 DNA: TGTGCCAGCAGTCCGGGCGGGGAGGGAGTTCAAGAGACCCAGTACTTC; D gene: TRBD2; CDR3 length: 16; J gene: TRBJ2-5; V gene: TRBV28; clone size: .
CDR3 protein: CASRSSGTSNEQYF; CDR3 DNA: TGTGCCAGCAGAAGCTCCGGGACTAGCAACGAGCAGTACTTC; D gene: TRBD2; CDR3 length: 14; J gene: TRBJ2-7; V gene: TRBV6-6; clone size: .
CDR3 protein: CASSLWISKSSYEQYF; CDR3 DNA: TGCGCCAGCAGCTTGTGGATTAGCAAGAGCTCCTACGAGCAGTACTTC; D gene: .; CDR3 length: 16; J gene: TRBJ2-7; V gene: TRBV5-1; clone size: .
CDR3 protein: CASSLSLAGDNEQFF; CDR3 DNA: TGCGCCAGCAGCTTGTCACTAGCGGGCGACAATGAGCAGTTCTTC; D gene: TRBD2; CDR3 length: 15; J gene: TRBJ2-1; V gene: TRBV5-1; clone size: .
CDR3 protein: CASRQGSTDTQYF; CDR3 DNA: TGTGCCAGCAGACAGGGATCTACAGATACGCAGTATTTT; D gene: .; CDR3 length: 13; J gene: TRBJ2-3; V gene: TRBV27; clone size: few
CDR3 protein: CASSESPTGGGQPQHF; CDR3 DNA: TGTGCCAGCAGTGAATCGCCTACGGGGGGCGGGCAGCCCCAGCATTTT; D gene: .; CDR3 length: 16; J gene: TRBJ1-5; V gene: TRBV2; clone size: .
CDR3 protein: CASREQVNTEAFF; CDR3 DNA: TGTGCCAGCAGAGAACAGGTGAACACCGAAGCTTTCTTT; D gene: .; CDR3 length: 13; J gene: TRBJ1-1; V gene: TRBV6-5; clone size: .
CDR3 protein: CASSRVAIGEFF; CDR3 DNA: TGTGCCAGCTCACGAGTGGCGATAGGGGAGTTCTTC; D gene: .; CDR3 length: 12; J gene: TRBJ2-1; V gene: TRBV18; clone size: .
CDR3 protein: CSAQLYNEQFF; CDR3 DNA: TGCAGCGCACAGCTGTACAATGAGCAGTTCTTC; D gene: .; CDR3 length: 11; J gene: TRBJ2-1; V gene: TRBV29-1; clone size: .